Sequencing of this T cell receptor (beta chain) was carried out in a study of control samples from healthy donors and cancer patients. The protocol was immunoSEQ multiplex PCR, while the TCRdb copy is restricted to in-frame clones and leaves out a portion. The table has about 120,000 clones, approximately 93% seen once. V was cut by 6 bases and J by 4 bases, with 18 bases left in between. Germline assignment: CDR1 KGHSH and CDR2 LQKENI. This CDR3 comprises 15 residues. The origin of this receptor is a man younger than 40 in good health. The chain recombines TRBV18 with TRBJ1-1; tentative D call: TRBD1 (6 bases). The sequenced sample was blood. The CDR3 DNA reads as TGTGCCAGCTCGGAGTTACAGGGTTTGGGCACTGAAGCTTTCTTT. Its protein is CASSELQGLGTEAFF.